The clone carrying this T cell receptor (beta chain) has at least ten counts. Extraction of PBMCs used roughly 10 ml of fresh peripheral blood. The CDR3 is 13 amino acids. Trimming cost V 5 bases and J 1 base, with 8 bases left between them. The germline V gene encodes CDR1 KGHSH and CDR2 LQKENI. The data stem from a study of T cells in Graves' hyperthyroidism and ophthalmopathy. The CDR3 regions of TCR beta were amplified from RNA transcripts. The HTBI primer set drove a first-round RT-PCR of the TCR CDR3. Using its own MiXCR run on the multiplex PCR reads, TCRdb lists one record per CDR3 protein. The sample includes about 700,000 distinct CDR3 sequences, 12% to 15% of them seen just once.

The gene calls are TRBV18 and TRBJ1-2; no reliable D call. The sample consisted of blood. This TCR came from a woman between 18 and 30 years old with Graves' hyperthyroidism. The CDR3: CASSADVNYGYTF. CDR3 nucleotides: TGTGCCAGCTCAGCGGACGTTAACTATGGCTACACCTTC.